This T cell receptor beta chain was found in a study of blood T cells in healthy people across ages. For the study at large: Roughly one uniquely barcoded beta molecule per two T cells was captured.

The germline gives CDR1 MNHEY, CDR2 SVGAGI. The CDR3 runs 16 residues. Concerning this clonotype itself: The junction shows a germline mismatch at one end, possibly a read error.

A minimum of 6.5 million PBMCs was isolated per sample. The authors ran a second PCR of 7 to 11 cycles using a sample-barcoded 5' primer and a J-beta primer mix. One entry per CDR3 protein results from TCRdb running MiXCR on the 5' RACE reads. The top ten hold around 18% of the sample, which has 550,000 to 600,000 distinct CDR3 sequences, 25% to 30% seen once. Sequencing was performed on blood. The receptor comes from a woman between 70 and 85 years old in good health. The chain joins TRBV6-5 to TRBJ2-7, with TRBD1 matching over 10 bases. The CDR3 spells CASRYSGTGVYYEQYF. The CDR3 bases are TGTGCCAGCAGGTACTCCGGGACAGGGGTTTACTACGAGCAGTACTTC.